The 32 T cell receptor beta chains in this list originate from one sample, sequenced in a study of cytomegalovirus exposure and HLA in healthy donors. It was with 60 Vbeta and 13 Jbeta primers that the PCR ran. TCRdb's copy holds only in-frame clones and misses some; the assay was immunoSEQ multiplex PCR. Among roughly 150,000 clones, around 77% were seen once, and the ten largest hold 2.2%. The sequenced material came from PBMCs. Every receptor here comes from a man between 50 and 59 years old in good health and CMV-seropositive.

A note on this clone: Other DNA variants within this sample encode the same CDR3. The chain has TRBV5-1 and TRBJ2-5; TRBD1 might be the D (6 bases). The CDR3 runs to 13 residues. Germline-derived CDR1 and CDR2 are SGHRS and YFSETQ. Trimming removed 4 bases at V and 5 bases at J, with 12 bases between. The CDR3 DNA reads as TGCGCCAGCAGCGCAGGGGCACGGGAGACCCAGTACTTC. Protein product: CASSAGARETQYF.

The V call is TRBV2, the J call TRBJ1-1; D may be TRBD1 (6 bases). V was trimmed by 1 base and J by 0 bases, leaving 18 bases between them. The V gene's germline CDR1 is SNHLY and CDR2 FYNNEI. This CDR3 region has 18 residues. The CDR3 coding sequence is TGTGCCAGCAGTGAAGGCAGGGGTTATTCCCCGATGAACACTGAAGCTTTCTTT. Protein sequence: CASSEGRGYSPMNTEAFF. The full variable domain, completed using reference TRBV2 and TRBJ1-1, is EPEVTQTPSHQVTQMGQEVILRCVPISNHLYFYWYRQILGQKVEFLVSFYNNEISEKSEIFDDQFSVERPDGSNFTLKIRSTKLEDSAMYFCASSEGRGYSPMNTEAFFGQGTRLTVV.

The DNA of the CDR3 is TGTGCCAGCTCACAGGGGGACAGGTATAGGACTGAAGCTTTCTTT. It encodes CASSQGDRYRTEAFF. The genes are TRBV18 and TRBJ1-1; 8 nucleotides agree with TRBD1. The CDR3 is 15 residues long. Germline V gene lookup returns CDR1 KGHSH and CDR2 LQKENI. V was pared by 4 bases and J by 5 bases, with 9 bases of the junction left unmatched. Full variable domain (missing parts from reference TRBV18 and TRBJ1-1): NAGVMQNPRHLVRRRGQEARLRCSPMKGHSHVYWYRQLPEEGLKFMVYLQKENIIDESGMPKERFSAEFPKEGPSILRIQQVVRGDSAAYFCASSQGDRYRTEAFFGQGTRLTVV.

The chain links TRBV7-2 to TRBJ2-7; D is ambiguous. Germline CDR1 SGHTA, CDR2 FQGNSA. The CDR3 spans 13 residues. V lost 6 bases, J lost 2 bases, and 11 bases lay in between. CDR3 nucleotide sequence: TGTGCCAGCAGTTCAGTGGCAGCCTACGAGCAGTACTTC. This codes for CASSSVAAYEQYF.

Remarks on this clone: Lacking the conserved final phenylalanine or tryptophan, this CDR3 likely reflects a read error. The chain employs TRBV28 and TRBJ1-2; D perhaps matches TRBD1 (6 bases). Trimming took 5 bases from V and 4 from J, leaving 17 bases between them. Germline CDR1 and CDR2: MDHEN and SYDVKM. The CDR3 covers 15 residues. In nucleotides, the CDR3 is TGTGCCAGCAGTCCGTACAGGGAGGGCGCCTATGGCTACACCCTC. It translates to CASSPYREGAYGYTL.

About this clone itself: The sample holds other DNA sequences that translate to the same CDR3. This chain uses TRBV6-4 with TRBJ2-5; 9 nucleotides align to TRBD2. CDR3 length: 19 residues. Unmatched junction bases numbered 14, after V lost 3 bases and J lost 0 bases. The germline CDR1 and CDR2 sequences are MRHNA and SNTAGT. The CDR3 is CASSDYHPRLADYQETQYF. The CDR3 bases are TGTGCCAGCAGTGATTACCACCCCAGACTAGCGGATTACCAAGAGACCCAGTACTTC.

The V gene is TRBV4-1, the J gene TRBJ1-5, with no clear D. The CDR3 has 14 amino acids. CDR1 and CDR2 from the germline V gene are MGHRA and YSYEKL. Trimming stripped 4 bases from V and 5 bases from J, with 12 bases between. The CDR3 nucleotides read TGCGCCAGCAGCCGGCAGGTTCGCGATCAGCCCCAGCATTTT. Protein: CASSRQVRDQPQHF.

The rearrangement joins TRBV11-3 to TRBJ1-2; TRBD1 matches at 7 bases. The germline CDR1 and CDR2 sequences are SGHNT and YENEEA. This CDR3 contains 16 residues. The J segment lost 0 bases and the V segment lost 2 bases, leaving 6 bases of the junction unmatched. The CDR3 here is CASSLQMGQPNYGYTF. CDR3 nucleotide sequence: TGTGCCAGCAGCTTACAAATGGGACAGCCTAACTATGGCTACACCTTC.

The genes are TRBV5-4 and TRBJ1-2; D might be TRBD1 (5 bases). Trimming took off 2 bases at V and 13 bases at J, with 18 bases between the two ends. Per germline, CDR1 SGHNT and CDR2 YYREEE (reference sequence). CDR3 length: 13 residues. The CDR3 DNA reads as TGTGCCAGCAGCTTACGGGAGGGGCGGGTCGGCACCTTC. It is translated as CASSLREGRVGTF.

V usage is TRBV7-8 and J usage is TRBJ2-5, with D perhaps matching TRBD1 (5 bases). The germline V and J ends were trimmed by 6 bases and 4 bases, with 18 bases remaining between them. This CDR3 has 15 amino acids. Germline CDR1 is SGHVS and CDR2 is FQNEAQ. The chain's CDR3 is CASRPGGALPETQYF. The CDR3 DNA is TGTGCCAGCAGACCTGGTGGGGCCCTCCCAGAGACCCAGTACTTC.

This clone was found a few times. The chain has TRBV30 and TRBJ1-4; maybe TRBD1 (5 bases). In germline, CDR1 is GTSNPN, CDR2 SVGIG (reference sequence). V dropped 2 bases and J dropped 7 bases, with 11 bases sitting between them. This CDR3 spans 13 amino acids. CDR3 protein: CAWSWVTGEKLFF. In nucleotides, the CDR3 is TGTGCCTGGAGTTGGGTAACAGGTGAAAAACTGTTTTTT.

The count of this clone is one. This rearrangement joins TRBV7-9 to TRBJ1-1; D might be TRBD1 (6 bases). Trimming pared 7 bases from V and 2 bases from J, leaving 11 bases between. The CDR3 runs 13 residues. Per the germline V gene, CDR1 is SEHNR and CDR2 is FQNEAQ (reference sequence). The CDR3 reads CASTPQGNTEAFF. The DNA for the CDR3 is TGTGCCAGCACCCCACAGGGCAACACTGAAGCTTTCTTT.

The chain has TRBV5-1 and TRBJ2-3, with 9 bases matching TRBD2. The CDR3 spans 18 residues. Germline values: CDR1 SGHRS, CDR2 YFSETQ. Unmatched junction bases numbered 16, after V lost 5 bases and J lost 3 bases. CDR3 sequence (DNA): TGCGCCAGCAGTATAGGGGGGACTAGCATGCTACGTACAGATACGCAGTATTTT. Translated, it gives CASSIGGTSMLRTDTQYF.

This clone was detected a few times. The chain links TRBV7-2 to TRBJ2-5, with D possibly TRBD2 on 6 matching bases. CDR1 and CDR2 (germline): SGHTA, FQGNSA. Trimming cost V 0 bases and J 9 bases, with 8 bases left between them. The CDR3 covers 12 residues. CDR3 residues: CASSLARLAQYF. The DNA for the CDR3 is TGTGCCAGCAGCTTAGCGCGACTAGCCCAGTACTTC. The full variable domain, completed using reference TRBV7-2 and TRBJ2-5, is GAGVSQSPSNKVTEKGKDVELRCDPISGHTALYWYRQSLGQGLEFLIYFQGNSAPDKSGLPSDRFSAERTGGSVSTLTIQRTQQEDSAVYLCASSLARLAQYFGPGTRLLVL.

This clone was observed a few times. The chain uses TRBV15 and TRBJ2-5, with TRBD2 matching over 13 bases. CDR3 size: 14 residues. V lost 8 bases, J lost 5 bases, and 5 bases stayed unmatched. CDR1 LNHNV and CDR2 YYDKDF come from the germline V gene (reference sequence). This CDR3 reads CATATSGGQETQYF. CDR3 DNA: TGTGCCACCGCGACTAGCGGGGGGCAGGAGACCCAGTACTTC.

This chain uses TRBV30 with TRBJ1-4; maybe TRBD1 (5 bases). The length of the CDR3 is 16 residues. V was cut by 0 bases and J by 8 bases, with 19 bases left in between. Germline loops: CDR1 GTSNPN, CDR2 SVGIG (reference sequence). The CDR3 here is CAWSVRQGSLWEKLFF. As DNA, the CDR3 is TGTGCCTGGAGTGTACGGCAGGGCAGCCTTTGGGAAAAACTGTTTTTT.

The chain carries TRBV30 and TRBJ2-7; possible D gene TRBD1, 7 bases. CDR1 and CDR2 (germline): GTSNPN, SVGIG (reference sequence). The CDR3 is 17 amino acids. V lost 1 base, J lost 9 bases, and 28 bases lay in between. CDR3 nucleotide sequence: TGTGCCTGGAGTGGTTTCATTTACGGGGGACAGCCTTGGGGGCAGTACTTC. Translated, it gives CAWSGFIYGGQPWGQYF.

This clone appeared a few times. CDR3 sequence: CASSQGAGETQYF. The CDR3, as DNA: TGTGCCAGTAGCCAGGGGGCTGGAGAGACCCAGTACTTC. The V call is TRBV19, the J call TRBJ2-5, with 8 bases lining up with TRBD1. V lost 6 bases and J lost 4; bases outside the gene matches: 4. CDR1 LNHDA and CDR2 SQIVND come from the germline V gene (reference sequence). CDR3 size: 13 residues.

The CDR3 DNA is TGTGCCAGCAGCTCGGGCGGGGCACTTGAAGCTTTCTTT. Translating it yields CASSSGGALEAFF. This chain connects TRBV7-2 to TRBJ1-1; tentatively, D is TRBD1 (5 bases). V was shortened by 4 bases and J by 7 bases, with 13 bases between the two germline ends. Germline CDR1 is SGHTA and CDR2 is FQGNSA. The CDR3 covers 13 residues.

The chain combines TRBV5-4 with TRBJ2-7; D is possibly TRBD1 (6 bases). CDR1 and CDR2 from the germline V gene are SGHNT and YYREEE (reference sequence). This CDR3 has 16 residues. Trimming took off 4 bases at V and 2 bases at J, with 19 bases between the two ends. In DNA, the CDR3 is TGTGCCAGCAGCCCGGATGGACAGTCATTACCCTACGAGCAGTACTTC. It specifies CASSPDGQSLPYEQYF.

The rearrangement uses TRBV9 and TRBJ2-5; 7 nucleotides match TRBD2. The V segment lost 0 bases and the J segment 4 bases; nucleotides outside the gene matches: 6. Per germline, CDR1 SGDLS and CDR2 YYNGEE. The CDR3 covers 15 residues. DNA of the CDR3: TGTGCCAGCAGCGTAGGCCAGCGGGGTAGAGAGACCCAGTACTTC. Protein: CASSVGQRGRETQYF.

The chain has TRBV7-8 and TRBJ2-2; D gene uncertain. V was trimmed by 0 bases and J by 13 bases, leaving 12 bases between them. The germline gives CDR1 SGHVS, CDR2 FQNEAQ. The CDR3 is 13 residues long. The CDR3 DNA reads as TGTGCCAGCAGCTTAGCGCAGTCCCGGGTGCTGTTTTTT. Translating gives CASSLAQSRVLFF.

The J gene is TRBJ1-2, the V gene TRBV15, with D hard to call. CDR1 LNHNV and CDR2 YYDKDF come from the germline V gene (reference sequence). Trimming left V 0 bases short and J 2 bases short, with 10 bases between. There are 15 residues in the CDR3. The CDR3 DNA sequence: TGTGCCACCAGCAGAGATGTTCCGCTAAACTATGGCTACACCTTC. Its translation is CATSRDVPLNYGYTF.

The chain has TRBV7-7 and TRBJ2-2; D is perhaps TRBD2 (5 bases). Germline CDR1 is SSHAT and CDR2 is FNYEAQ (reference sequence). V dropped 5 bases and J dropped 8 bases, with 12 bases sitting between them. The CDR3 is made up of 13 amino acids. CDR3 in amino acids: CASSKGLGGELFF. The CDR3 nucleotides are TGTGCCAGCAGCAAAGGACTCGGGGGGGAGCTGTTTTTT.

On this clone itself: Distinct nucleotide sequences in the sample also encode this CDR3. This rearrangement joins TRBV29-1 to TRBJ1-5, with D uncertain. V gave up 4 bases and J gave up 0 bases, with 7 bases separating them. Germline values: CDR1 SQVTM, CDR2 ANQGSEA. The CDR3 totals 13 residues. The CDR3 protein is CSVGEYSNQPQHF. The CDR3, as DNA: TGCAGCGTTGGGGAGTATAGCAATCAGCCCCAGCATTTT.

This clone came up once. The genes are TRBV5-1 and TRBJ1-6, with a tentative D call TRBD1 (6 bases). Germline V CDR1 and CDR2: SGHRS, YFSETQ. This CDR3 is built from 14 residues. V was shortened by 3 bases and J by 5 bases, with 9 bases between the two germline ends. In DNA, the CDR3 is TGCGCCAGCAGCTGGACAGCGGATAATTCACCCCTCCACTTT. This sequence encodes CASSWTADNSPLHF.

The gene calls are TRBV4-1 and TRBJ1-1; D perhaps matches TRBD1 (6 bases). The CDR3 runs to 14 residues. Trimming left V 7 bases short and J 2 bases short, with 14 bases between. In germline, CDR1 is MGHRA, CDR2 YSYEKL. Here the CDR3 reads CASMPDRANTEAFF. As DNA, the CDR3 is TGCGCCAGCATGCCGGACAGAGCAAACACTGAAGCTTTCTTT.

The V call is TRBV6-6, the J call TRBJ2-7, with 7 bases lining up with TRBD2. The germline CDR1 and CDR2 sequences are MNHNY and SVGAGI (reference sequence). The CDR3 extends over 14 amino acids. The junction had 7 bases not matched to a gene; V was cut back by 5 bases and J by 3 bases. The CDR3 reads CASSGGRGGYEQYF. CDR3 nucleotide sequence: TGTGCCAGCAGTGGTGGGAGGGGAGGCTACGAGCAGTACTTC.

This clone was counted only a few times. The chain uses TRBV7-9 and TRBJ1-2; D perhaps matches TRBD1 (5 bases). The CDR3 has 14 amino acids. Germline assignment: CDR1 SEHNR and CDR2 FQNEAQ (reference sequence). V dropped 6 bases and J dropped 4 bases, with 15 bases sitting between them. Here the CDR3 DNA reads TGTGCCAGCAGACCCTACGACAGAACCTATGGCTACACCTTC. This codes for CASRPYDRTYGYTF.

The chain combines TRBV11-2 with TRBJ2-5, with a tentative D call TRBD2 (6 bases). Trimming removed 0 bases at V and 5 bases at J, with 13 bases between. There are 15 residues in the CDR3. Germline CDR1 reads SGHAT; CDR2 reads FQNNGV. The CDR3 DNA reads TGTGCCAGCAGCTTAGAGGGGGGACCTCTGGAGACCCAGTACTTC. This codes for CASSLEGGPLETQYF.

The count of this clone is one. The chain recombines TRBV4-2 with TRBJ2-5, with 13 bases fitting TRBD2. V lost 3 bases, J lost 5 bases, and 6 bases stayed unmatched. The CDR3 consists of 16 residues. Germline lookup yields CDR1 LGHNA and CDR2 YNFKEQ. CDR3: CASSQKLAGGHETQYF. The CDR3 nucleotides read TGTGCCAGCAGCCAGAAACTAGCGGGGGGGCATGAGACCCAGTACTTC.

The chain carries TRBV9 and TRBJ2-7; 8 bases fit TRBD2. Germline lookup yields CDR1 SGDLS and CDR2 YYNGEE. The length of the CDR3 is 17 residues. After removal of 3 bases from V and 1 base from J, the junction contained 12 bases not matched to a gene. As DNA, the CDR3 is TGTGCCAGCAGCGCCGAGGGTTTGCGGGGGGTTTCCTACGAGCAGTACTTC. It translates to CASSAEGLRGVSYEQYF.